This T cell receptor (beta chain) derives from a study of blood T cell repertoires in COVID-19 (dated by TCRdb to 2018 to 2020). At the level of the whole study: Samples covering the acute and convalescent phases of COVID-19 were provided by collaborators in the United States, Italy and Spain. The repertoires were made available in a free public database intended to serve as a resource for research on the immune response to SARS-CoV-2. Samples were obtained from the ongoing ImmuneRACE study (first 160 participants) and from about 1,300 subjects provided by 6 global collaborators. Where HLA class I and class II types were available, the types were taken from metadata supplied by the sample provider, not from assay-based typing. The material from the prospective study consisted of cDNA or gDNA derived from T cells, B-cell-depleted T cells, or PBMCs. Deeply sampled blood TCRbeta repertoires from subjects exposed to, actively infected with, or recovered from COVID-19 were included in the dataset. Nearly every sample came with metadata listing a de-identified subject ID, COVID-19 status, age in years and sex. Study-level results and caveats: The quantity of clinical and demographic metadata differed by source and by participant and was supplied without curation.

TCRbeta CDR3 regions were amplified from genomic DNA using the immunoSEQ Assay, a bias-controlled multiplex PCR. Per the source publication's procedure: The number of nucleated cells in each sample was estimated from the amplification of reference gene primers within the assay. To quantify the absolute abundance of each unique TCRbeta CDR3 rearrangement, sequence reads were collapsed and filtered. For each sample, productive Simpson clonality was calculated as the square root of Simpson's diversity index over productive rearrangements. Not all clones reach the TCRdb copy of this immuneACCESS table, which keeps in-frame sequences only. Checked studies attribute under half of the gap to unresolved V genes and leave the rest unexplained. The V and J calls and clone size come from that table; D and trimming were worked out from the DNA. Here the sample has around 200,000 clones; 80% to 90% occur a single time. Of the sample, 11% is held by the ten largest clones.

The germline V gene specifies SGHNT as CDR1 and YENEEA as CDR2. The CDR3 has 13 amino acids, counting the end cysteine and phenylalanine. Solely the CDR3 DNA is kept, with 39 bases framed from the first base. The V end loses 0 bases and the J end loses 6 bases, and a stretch of 6 bases separates them. Each collaborating institution followed its own protocols to collect whole blood in K2EDTA tubes. For TCRbeta analysis, collaborator samples were shipped as frozen whole blood, as isolated PBMCs, or as DNA extracted from either sample type. This clone was seen once. This clone's antigen is unknown. No clone much larger than this one lies a single base away; base qualities are absent.

The sample consisted of peripheral blood. The rearrangement joined TRBV11-3 to TRBJ2-1, with no confidently assigned D gene. This TCR was recovered from a human donor with active or convalescent COVID-19. The donor label of this sample is uncertain. The sequenced DNA is TGTGCCAGCAGCTTAGAGACTCCCAATGAGCAGTTCTTC. Its product reads: CASSLETPNEQFF.